This passage covers 27 T cell receptor beta chains from one sample sequenced in a study of control samples from healthy donors and cancer patients. This table comes from immunoSEQ multiplex PCR, and its TCRdb copy is limited to in-frame clones, with some not included. Of some 120,000 clones listed, 80% to 95% are singletons. Sample: blood. The source is a man between 18 and 35 years old in good health.

The CDR3 coding sequence is TGTGCCTGGAGTGTCGTTAACACTGAAGCTTTCTTT. It is translated as CAWSVVNTEAFF. This chain uses TRBV30 with TRBJ1-1; unclear D gene. The CDR3 runs to 12 residues. V lost 0 bases, J lost 2 bases, and 4 bases lay in between. CDR1 GTSNPN and CDR2 SVGIG come from the germline V gene (reference sequence).

The chain uses TRBV21-1 and TRBJ2-4; TRBD2 is taken as the D call from the table, unchecked against the DNA. TRBV21-1 is a pseudogene segment. The CDR3 has 16 amino acids. CDR3 in DNA: TGTGCCAGCAGCAAAGGAGGGTGGGTAGCCAAAAACATTCAGTACTTC. It is translated as CASSKGGWVAKNIQYF.

V usage is TRBV4-1 and J usage is TRBJ2-1; D may be TRBD2 (5 bases). Trimming shortened V by 3 bases and J by 3 bases, and 15 bases separated the two germline ends. Per germline, CDR1 MGHRA and CDR2 YSYEKL. The CDR3 length is 16 residues. CDR3: CASSHLGNGVYNEQFF. Here the CDR3 DNA reads TGCGCCAGCAGCCATTTAGGGAACGGGGTCTACAATGAGCAGTTCTTC.

The chain is built from TRBV3-1 (or the pseudogene TRBV3-2) and TRBJ1-3; TRBD1 is a possible D gene (6 bases). This CDR3 region has 17 residues. V lost 4 bases, J lost 4 bases, and 20 bases lay in between. Germline CDR1 and CDR2: LGHDT and YNNKEL (reference sequence). CDR3 sequence: CASSPGLGTGSGNTIYF. For the CDR3, the DNA is TGTGCCAGCAGCCCCGGGTTGGGTACAGGGTCAGGAAACACCATATATTTT.

The CDR3 coding sequence is TGCGCCAGCAGCCAAGTGGAGACAGGGGATCAGCCCCAGCATTTT. This sequence encodes CASSQVETGDQPQHF. The genes are TRBV4-1 and TRBJ1-5; TRBD1 matches 8 bases. CDR1 MGHRA and CDR2 YSYEKL come from the germline V gene. The CDR3 extends over 15 amino acids. After removal of 1 base from V and 5 bases from J, the junction contained 4 bases not matched to a gene.

V usage is TRBV3-1 (or the pseudogene TRBV3-2) and J usage is TRBJ2-5; TRBD2 agrees at 10 bases. The CDR3 has 17 residues. J gave up 5 bases and V 0 bases, and 9 bases lay outside the gene matches. The V gene's germline CDR1 is LGHDT and CDR2 YNNKEL (reference sequence). The CDR3 DNA sequence: TGTGCCAGCAGCCAAGAGAATAGCGGGAGGCTTCGCGAGACCCAGTACTTC. The encoded protein is CASSQENSGRLRETQYF.

The rearrangement links TRBV27 to TRBJ1-1; 7 bases fit TRBD1. The CDR3 spans 15 residues. Per germline, CDR1 MNHEY and CDR2 SMNVEV (reference sequence). V lost 7 bases and J lost 1; bases outside the gene matches: 9. The DNA of the CDR3 is TGTGCCAGCAAAACGGCAGGGGGGAAGAACACTGAAGCTTTCTTT. Amino acid sequence: CASKTAGGKNTEAFF.

CDR3 bases: TGTGCCAGCAGTTTCCACGGCCTCTCCGGGCAGCCCCAGCATTTT. It is translated as CASSFHGLSGQPQHF. This sequence joins TRBV27 and TRBJ1-5; D ambiguous. From germline, CDR1 is MNHEY and CDR2 SMNVEV (reference sequence). V was trimmed by 3 bases and J by 7 bases, leaving 16 bases between them. This CDR3 comprises 15 residues.

The chain links TRBV5-4 to TRBJ2-4, with 13 bases fitting TRBD2. The CDR3 covers 16 residues. The J segment lost 3 bases and the V segment lost 1 base, leaving 1 base of the junction unmatched. Germline CDR1 SGHNT, CDR2 YYREEE (reference sequence). The CDR3 sequence is CASSLTSGRGKNIQYF. The CDR3 bases are TGTGCCAGCAGCTTGACTAGCGGGAGGGGCAAAAACATTCAGTACTTC.

This chain links TRBV7-8 with TRBJ2-1, with TRBD2 identical over 12 bases. Looked up from germline, CDR1 is SGHVS and CDR2 is FQNEAQ. The CDR3 covers 18 residues. V shed 3 bases and J 7 bases; nucleotides not matched to a gene: 13. DNA for the CDR3: TGTGCCAGCAGCTTTTTGCTAGCGGGGGGGCCCGGTAGTAATGAGCAGTTCTTC. This gives the protein CASSFLLAGGPGSNEQFF.

The J gene is TRBJ1-2, the V gene TRBV5-5; D not certain. V gave up 0 bases and J gave up 8 bases, with 17 bases separating them. The length of the CDR3 is 15 residues. Germline values: CDR1 SGHKS, CDR2 YYEKEE (reference sequence). The CDR3 is CASSLAGGGVGGYTF. The DNA for the CDR3 is TGTGCCAGCAGCTTGGCGGGAGGCGGGGTCGGGGGCTACACCTTC.

This chain links TRBV5-4 with TRBJ2-1, with 10 bases fitting TRBD1. The V gene's germline CDR1 is SGHNT and CDR2 YYREEE (reference sequence). There are 16 residues in the CDR3. V shed 4 bases and J 3 bases; nucleotides not matched to a gene: 7. This CDR3 is CASSPSGTGDYNEQFF. CDR3 coding DNA: TGTGCCAGCAGCCCCAGCGGGACAGGGGACTACAATGAGCAGTTCTTC.

This clone was recorded only once. The V call is TRBV5-4, the J call TRBJ2-7; D may be TRBD1 (5 bases). Germline V gene data show CDR1 as SGHNT and CDR2 as YYREEE (reference sequence). The CDR3 is 12 amino acids. V gave up 0 bases and J gave up 7 bases, with 8 bases separating them. This chain's CDR3 is CASSLVQGEQYF. CDR3 nucleotide sequence: TGTGCCAGCAGCTTGGTTCAGGGTGAGCAGTACTTC.

This chain joins TRBV7-9 and TRBJ2-3; TRBD1 matches at 8 bases. CDR1 and CDR2 (germline): SEHNR, FQNEAQ (reference sequence). V lost 6 bases to trimming and J lost 2 bases; unmatched junction nucleotides: 4. CDR3 size: 14 residues. The CDR3 DNA reads TGTGCCAGCAGGCGGGGACAGGCCACAGATACGCAGTATTTT. It encodes CASRRGQATDTQYF.

The chain links TRBV6-6 to TRBJ1-3, with 7 bases matching TRBD1. The ends lost 6 bases at V and 4 bases at J; junction bases unmatched: 9. Germline V gives CDR1 MNHNY, CDR2 SVGAGI (reference sequence). The CDR3 runs 15 residues. The CDR3 sequence is CASSVTGSGGNTIYF. The CDR3 region has the DNA TGTGCCAGCAGCGTGACAGGGTCTGGGGGAAACACCATATATTTT.

The chain is built from TRBV28 and TRBJ1-1, with 8 bases fitting TRBD1. Germline V lookup: CDR1 MDHEN, CDR2 SYDVKM. This CDR3 comprises 15 residues. V was clipped by 5 bases and J by 3 bases; unmatched bases: 8. CDR3 DNA: TGTGCCAGCAGTCTCGGGACAGGAGAATACACTGAAGCTTTCTTT. It codes for CASSLGTGEYTEAFF.

This clone was seen more than once but under ten times. The chain joins TRBV7-9 to TRBJ2-7, with D possibly being TRBD1 or TRBD2 (5 bases each). Germline CDR1 is SEHNR and CDR2 is FQNEAQ (reference sequence). The V end was cut by 5 bases, the J end by 4 bases, with 9 bases between. The CDR3 is 12 amino acids. DNA for the CDR3: TGTGCCAGCAGCGCCAGGGAGTACGAGCAGTACGTC. Protein sequence: CASSAREYEQYV.

The chain links TRBV4-1 to TRBJ2-7; D may be TRBD1 (6 bases). Germline assignment: CDR1 MGHRA and CDR2 YSYEKL. Trimming removed 1 base at V and 3 bases at J, with 16 bases between. This CDR3 region has 16 residues. CDR3 loop: CASSQGPQGFGYEQYF. CDR3 bases: TGCGCCAGCAGCCAAGGCCCTCAGGGGTTTGGCTACGAGCAGTACTTC.

This rearrangement joins TRBV9 to TRBJ2-2, with 7 bases lining up with TRBD2. Germline V CDR1 and CDR2: SGDLS, YYNGEE. V gave up 6 bases and J gave up 5 bases; unmatched junction bases: 7. This CDR3 region has 14 residues. The CDR3 region is CASTQGLETGELFF. The CDR3 DNA reads TGTGCCAGCACCCAAGGACTAGAGACCGGGGAGCTGTTTTTT.

This chain uses TRBV7-3 with TRBJ1-6, with TRBD1 identical over 7 bases. Germline V gene lookup returns CDR1 SGHTA and CDR2 FQGTGA. The CDR3 has 14 amino acids. Trimming took 5 bases from V and 5 from J; bases not matched to a gene: 3. The DNA for the CDR3 is TGTGCCAGCAGCCGGGGGACAGATAATTCACCCCTCCACTTT. This translates into CASSRGTDNSPLHF.

This clone has only a few counts. This rearrangement joins TRBV4-3 to TRBJ2-3, with 9 bases aligning to TRBD2. V lost 0 bases to trimming and J lost 2 bases; unmatched junction nucleotides: 6. Germline V CDR1 and CDR2: LGHNA, YSLEER. CDR3 size: 17 residues. CDR3 sequence reads: CASSQDGAGGYTDTQYF. The DNA of the CDR3 is TGCGCCAGCAGCCAAGATGGAGCGGGAGGATACACAGATACGCAGTATTTT.

This chain links TRBV14 with TRBJ2-2; D gene uncertain. Germline V gives CDR1 SGHDN, CDR2 FVKESK. Deletions cut 1 base from V and 7 bases from J, with 1 base between. This CDR3 contains 11 residues. The CDR3 DNA reads TGTGCCAGCAGCCAAGGCGGGGAGCTGTTTTTT. Translating gives CASSQGGELFF.

The chain has TRBV5-6 and TRBJ2-1; TRBD2 might be the D (5 bases). Germline loops: CDR1 SGHDT, CDR2 YYEEEE. The CDR3 totals 17 residues. V dropped 4 bases and J dropped 8 bases, with 25 bases sitting between them. DNA for the CDR3: TGTGCCAGCAGCCCTTCGAGGGATCTCAAGGCCTTCGATGAGCAGTTCTTC. Amino acid sequence: CASSPSRDLKAFDEQFF.

The chain recombines TRBV28 with TRBJ1-4; TRBD1 might be the D (6 bases). The length of the CDR3 is 12 residues. Trimming removed 7 bases at V and 8 bases at J, with 11 bases between. Germline assignment: CDR1 MDHEN and CDR2 SYDVKM. CDR3 protein: CASMGGGEKLFF. CDR3 coding DNA: TGTGCCAGCATGGGAGGGGGGGAAAAACTGTTTTTT.

The gene calls are TRBV19 and TRBJ2-4; no firm D call. The germline gives CDR1 LNHDA, CDR2 SQIVND (reference sequence). V was shortened by 7 bases and J by 8 bases, with 9 bases between the two germline ends. This CDR3 comprises 11 residues. CDR3 nucleotide sequence: TGTGCCAGTACCCTCGGAGACATTCAGTACTTC. Translated, it gives CASTLGDIQYF.

The chain joins TRBV6-5 to TRBJ2-1; a weak D match, TRBD2 (6 bases). Germline V gene data show CDR1 as MNHEY and CDR2 as SVGAGI. The CDR3 has 11 residues. Trimming pared 8 bases from V and 7 bases from J, leaving 9 bases between. The CDR3 spells CASGRSNEQFF. DNA of the CDR3: TGTGCCAGCGGGAGGTCTAATGAGCAGTTCTTC.

The chain carries TRBV6-5 and TRBJ1-5; D remains unclear. Germline values: CDR1 MNHEY, CDR2 SVGAGI. This CDR3 contains 13 residues. V was pared by 8 bases and J by 0 bases, with 8 bases between. CDR3 loop: CASGRYSNQPQHF. Written as DNA, the CDR3 is TGTGCCAGCGGAAGGTATAGCAATCAGCCCCAGCATTTT.